This passage covers 15 T cell receptor beta chains from one sample sequenced in a study of blood T cell repertoires in COVID-19. Profiling relied on immunoSEQ multiplex PCR, and the TCRdb table lists in-frame clones only, not all of them. The table has some 350,000 clones, around 87% seen once; the top ten hold approximately 6.2%. Material: peripheral blood. The receptors stem from a young man with active or convalescent COVID-19.

This rearrangement joins TRBV2 to TRBJ2-3; D remains ambiguous. Germline loops: CDR1 SNHLY, CDR2 FYNNEI. CDR3 size: 11 residues. V lost 6 bases and J 12 bases, leaving 13 bases between the germline ends. DNA of the CDR3: TGTGCCAGCAGGGTAGAGCAAACCCAGTATTTT. Protein product: CASRVEQTQYF.

This rearrangement joins TRBV27 to TRBJ1-5, with no clear D. V lost 3 bases, J lost 3 bases, and 9 bases lay in between. This CDR3 has 14 amino acids. CDR1 is MNHEY and CDR2 is SMNVEV in the germline V gene (reference sequence). Written as DNA, the CDR3 is TGTGCCAGCAGTTTTGGGCCCCTCAATCAGCCCCAGCATTTT. It is translated as CASSFGPLNQPQHF.

This clone was counted a single time. V is TRBV3-1 (or the pseudogene TRBV3-2) and J is TRBJ2-1, with 7 bases fitting TRBD2. CDR1 and CDR2 from the germline V gene are LGHDT and YNNKEL (reference sequence). The V gene end was trimmed by 3 bases and the J gene end by 3 bases; junction bases not matched to a gene: 5. This CDR3 spans 15 amino acids. The CDR3 here is CASSQGAGYYNEQFF. The DNA of the CDR3 is TGTGCCAGCAGCCAGGGAGCGGGGTACTACAATGAGCAGTTCTTC.

The chain joins TRBV7-3 to TRBJ2-1, with 10 bases identical to TRBD2. Germline values: CDR1 SGHTA, CDR2 FQGTGA. V lost 5 bases to trimming and J lost 3 bases; unmatched junction nucleotides: 13. This CDR3 contains 18 residues. DNA of the CDR3: TGTGCCAGCAGCCCAAGCGGGAGGGCCGTTCGGTACTACAATGAGCAGTTCTTC. Translated, it gives CASSPSGRAVRYYNEQFF. The full variable domain, completed using reference TRBV7-3 and TRBJ2-1, is GAGVSQTPSNKVTEKGKYVELRCDPISGHTALYWYRQSLGQGPEFLIYFQGTGAADDSGLPNDRFFAVRPEGSVSTLKIQRTERGDSAVYLCASSPSGRAVRYYNEQFFGPGTRLTVL.

The chain is built from TRBV5-4 and TRBJ1-5; TRBD1 agrees at 10 bases. J lost 5 bases, V lost 1 base, and 12 bases had no gene match. The CDR3 is 18 residues long. Germline CDR1 is SGHNT and CDR2 is YYREEE (reference sequence). As DNA, the CDR3 is TGTGCCAGCAGCTTGTTCTGGGTGGGGACAGGGGAATATCAGCCCCAGCATTTT. It is translated as CASSLFWVGTGEYQPQHF.

The V and J genes are TRBV27 and TRBJ2-2; TRBD1 matches at 8 bases. Germline V gives CDR1 MNHEY, CDR2 SMNVEV (reference sequence). The CDR3 runs to 16 residues. V was clipped by 1 base and J by 7 bases; unmatched bases: 8. The CDR3 sequence is CASSLFGRGLGGELFF. DNA of the CDR3: TGTGCCAGCAGTTTATTCGGCAGGGGGCTAGGCGGGGAGCTGTTTTTT.

This chain joins TRBV5-4 and TRBJ2-3; D unclear. CDR1 is SGHNT and CDR2 is YYREEE in the germline V gene (reference sequence). V shed 3 bases and J shed 4 bases, with 12 bases lying between them. The length of the CDR3 is 14 residues. CDR3 region: CASSYPFQSDTQYF. In DNA form, the CDR3 reads TGTGCCAGCAGCTACCCCTTTCAGTCAGATACGCAGTATTTT.

The rearrangement uses TRBV29-1 and TRBJ2-3; a weak D match, TRBD1 (5 bases). Germline CDR1 SQVTM, CDR2 ANQGSEA. This CDR3 contains 12 residues. V shed 6 bases and J shed 5 bases, with 12 bases lying between them. CDR3 sequence (DNA): TGCAGCGTGAGCATACAGGTAGATACGCAGTATTTT. Protein product: CSVSIQVDTQYF.

The chain joins TRBV10-3 to TRBJ2-7; TRBD2 matches at 8 bases. The CDR3 runs 17 residues. After removal of 4 bases from V and 1 base from J, the junction contained 12 bases not matched to a gene. The germline gives CDR1 ENHRY, CDR2 SYGVKD. The CDR3: CAISGQMGLEGSYEQYF. Written as DNA, the CDR3 is TGTGCCATCAGTGGACAGATGGGACTAGAGGGTTCCTACGAGCAGTACTTC.

The chain recombines TRBV25-1 with TRBJ1-4; 8 nucleotides line up with TRBD1. This CDR3 is 14 amino acids long. The V and J ends lost 3 bases and 10 bases, in that order; junction bases with no gene match: 7. Germline values: CDR1 MGHDK, CDR2 SYGVNS. The CDR3 is CASSETGVIGKLFF. The CDR3 nucleotides read TGTGCCAGCAGTGAGACAGGGGTGATTGGAAAACTGTTTTTT.

This clone came up once. This chain uses TRBV9 with TRBJ2-7; D is perhaps TRBD1 (6 bases). The CDR3 contains 13 residues. Between the trimmed V and J ends, which lost 4 bases and 2 bases, there was a span of 10 bases. CDR1 and CDR2 (germline): SGDLS, YYNGEE. The CDR3 sequence is CASSKQGPYEQYF. As DNA, the CDR3 is TGTGCCAGCAGCAAACAGGGTCCCTACGAGCAGTACTTC. Full variable domain (remainder filled in from reference TRBV9 and TRBJ2-7): DSGVTQTPKHLITATGQRVTLRCSPRSGDLSVYWYQQSLDQGLQFLIQYYNGEERAKGNILERFSAQQFPDLHSELNLSSLELGDSALYFCASSKQGPYEQYFGPGTRLTVT.

The chain couples TRBV10-3 to TRBJ2-7; D is possibly TRBD1 (6 bases). V was cut by 8 bases and J by 2 bases, with 16 bases left in between. CDR3 length: 14 residues. Germline lookup yields CDR1 ENHRY and CDR2 SYGVKD. CDR3 region: CAIDAGAGPYEQYF. The CDR3 DNA sequence: TGTGCCATCGATGCAGGGGCAGGACCCTACGAGCAGTACTTC.

Turning to this clone: Other DNA sequences in this specimen translate into the identical CDR3. The chain has TRBV6-6 and TRBJ1-5; the match to TRBD1 covers 9 bases. V dropped 2 bases and J dropped 6; count of bases not matched to a gene: 2. Germline CDR1 and CDR2: MNHNY and SVGAGI (reference sequence). The CDR3 sequence is 14 residues long. CDR3 bases: TGTGCCAGCAGTTACCCGACAGGGGGTCAGCCCCAGCATTTT. It yields the protein CASSYPTGGQPQHF.

This clone was counted once. The junction and the germline gene differ at one end; a read error may be behind it. This chain uses TRBV7-6 with TRBJ2-6; a weak D match, TRBD1 (5 bases). The CDR3 runs 16 residues. Germline V lookup: CDR1 SGHVS, CDR2 FNYEAQ. CDR3 bases: TGTGCCAGCAGCCAACCGATCTACTCTGGGGCCAACGTGCTGACTTTC. Translation gives CASSQPIYSGANVLTF.

This chain joins TRBV7-8 and TRBJ1-2; TRBD1 matches at 8 bases. This CDR3 contains 14 residues. Germline lookup yields CDR1 SGHVS and CDR2 FQNEAQ. The J segment lost 4 bases and the V segment lost 4 bases, leaving 5 bases of the junction unmatched. The CDR3 sequence is CASSSGQGRYGYTF. Here the CDR3 DNA reads TGTGCCAGCAGCTCAGGACAGGGCCGCTATGGCTACACCTTC.